The T cell receptor (beta chain) under discussion was sequenced for a study of blood T cell repertoires in COVID-19. The repertoire was sequenced with immunoSEQ multiplex PCR; TCRdb's copy has only in-frame clones and lacks some. Altogether 150,000 to 200,000 clones are present, 93% being singletons, with the ten largest covering around 2%. The trim removed 3 bases at V and 5 bases at J, leaving 6 bases unmatched. The CDR3 covers 15 residues. Looked up from germline, CDR1 is SGHRS and CDR2 is YFSETQ. The Seattle patients, enrolled during active infection, were followed longitudinally. The TCR originated in an older woman with COVID-19, enrolled during active disease. The genes are TRBV5-1 and TRBJ2-5, with 11 bases fitting TRBD1. The material sequenced was peripheral blood. The CDR3 reads CASSSGQGVRETQYF. The CDR3 DNA follows: TGCGCCAGCAGCTCGGGACAGGGGGTTCGGGAGACCCAGTACTTC.